This T cell receptor (beta chain) was observed in a study of cytomegalovirus exposure and HLA in healthy donors. Overall study: Genotyping showed 70% to 90% of 300 to 450 donors falling in the Caucasian-associated ancestry cluster. Whole-study results and caveats: The study flagged fewer than 200 TCR beta chains as cytomegalovirus-associated. A later analysis linked a missense DCLRE1C variant to TCR beta V- and J-gene trimming.

Comments on this clone: Its antigen is unidentified.

The V gene end was trimmed by 4 bases and the J gene end by 0 bases; junction bases not matched to a gene: 3. CDR3 length: 14 amino acids. Germline-derived CDR1 and CDR2 are SGHDT and YYEEEE. With 60 Vbeta and 13 Jbeta primers, the PCR was carried out. Original handling: Approximately 72 million unique TCR beta chains, about 10 million of them shared, were counted by a later analysis. Repertoires were generated with immunoSEQ multiplex PCR, while TCRdb's copy carries only in-frame clones and drops some. The V and J calls and clone size come from that table; D and trimming were worked out from the DNA. The repertoire holds around 150,000 clones, with roughly 80% as singletons.

V gene TRBV5-6 combines with J gene TRBJ1-2; 7 bases line up with TRBD1. This sequence originates from a middle-aged woman in good health and CMV-seropositive. Sequencing used PBMCs. The CDR3 protein is CASSPTGTNYGYTF. CDR3 in DNA: TGTGCCAGCAGCCCGACAGGGACTAACTATGGCTACACCTTC.